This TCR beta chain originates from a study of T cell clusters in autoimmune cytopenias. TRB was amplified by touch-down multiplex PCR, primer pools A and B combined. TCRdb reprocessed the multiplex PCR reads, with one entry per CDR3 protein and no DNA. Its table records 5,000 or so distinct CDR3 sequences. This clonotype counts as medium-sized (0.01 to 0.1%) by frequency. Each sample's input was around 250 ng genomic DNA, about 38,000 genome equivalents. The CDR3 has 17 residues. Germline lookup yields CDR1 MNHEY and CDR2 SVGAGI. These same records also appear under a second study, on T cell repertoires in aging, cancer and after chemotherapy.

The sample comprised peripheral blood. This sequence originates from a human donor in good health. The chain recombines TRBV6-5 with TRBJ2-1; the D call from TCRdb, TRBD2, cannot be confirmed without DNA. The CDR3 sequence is CASTRGGGTSRPNEQFF.